A single sample is the source of the 25 T cell receptor beta chains below, sequenced in a study of CD8+CD57+ T cells in acquired aplastic anemia. Individuals selected for sequencing had exhibited CD8+CD57+ cell expansion on flow cytometry. Genomic DNA, the template, was used for profiling of the TCR beta VDJ and CDR3. TCRdb reprocessed the reads with MiXCR, giving one entry per CDR3 protein. The table includes hundreds of thousands of distinct CDR3 sequences, around a third detected once. Sequenced input: sorted CD4+, CD8+, or CD8+CD57+ T cells (not recorded which) from PBMCs. The receptors were gathered from a human donor with aplastic anemia.

This clonotype was seen at least ten times. This chain links TRBV5-1 with TRBJ2-7, with 10 nucleotides matching TRBD1. Trimming removed 6 bases from V and 3 bases from J; junction bases left unmatched: 6. CDR3 length: 14 residues. Looked up from germline, CDR1 is SGHRS and CDR2 is YFSETQ. The CDR3 sequence is CASTSGTGVYEQYF. CDR3 bases: TGCGCCAGCACTTCAGGGACAGGGGTCTACGAGCAGTACTTC.

This clonotype has ten or more counts. The chain carries TRBV20-1 and TRBJ1-1, with 11 bases fitting TRBD1. The length of the CDR3 is 14 residues. V was pared by 2 bases and J by 4 bases, with 3 bases of the junction left unmatched. CDR1 DFQATT and CDR2 SNEGSKA come from the germline V gene (reference sequence). The CDR3 here is CSARLGTGGTEAFF. CDR3 sequence (DNA): TGCAGTGCTAGACTCGGGACAGGGGGCACTGAAGCTTTCTTT.

This sequence joins TRBV4-1 and TRBJ1-6, with D possibly TRBD1 on 6 matching bases. Per germline, CDR1 MGHRA and CDR2 YSYEKL. The V end lost 0 bases, the J end lost 5 bases, and 17 bases lay between the germline ends. This CDR3 has 18 amino acids. This chain's CDR3 is CASSQDRARTAHNSPLHF. The CDR3 nucleotides read TGCGCCAGCAGCCAAGATAGGGCAAGGACAGCTCATAATTCACCCCTCCACTTT.

The V gene is TRBV2, the J gene TRBJ2-1; the D gene could be TRBD1 or TRBD2 (5 bases each). V gave up 6 bases and J gave up 6 bases, with 15 bases separating them. Germline CDR1 reads SNHLY; CDR2 reads FYNNEI. This CDR3 comprises 14 residues. CDR3 amino acids: CASSLRDGINEQFF. The CDR3 DNA reads TGTGCCAGCAGCCTCCGGGACGGCATCAATGAGCAGTTCTTC.

As to this clonotype: This may be a read error: a much more frequent sequence differs by one nucleotide. Because the CDR3 is missing its conserved closing phenylalanine or tryptophan, this is likely a read error. The chain combines TRBV12-3 or TRBV12-4 with TRBJ2-7; D may match TRBD1 or TRBD2 (5 bases each). This CDR3 contains 15 residues. Trimming shortened V by 5 bases and J by 0 bases, and 14 bases separated the two germline ends. In nucleotides, the CDR3 is TGTGCCAGCAGTGGAAACGGGGCCCTCTCCTACGAGCAGTACCTC. As protein: CASSGNGALSYEQYL.

The rearrangement links TRBV19 to TRBJ2-4, with D possibly TRBD2 on 5 matching bases. Germline V lookup: CDR1 LNHDA, CDR2 SQIVND (reference sequence). Trimming removed 7 bases from V and 6 bases from J, with 19 bases in between. CDR3 length: 15 residues. The CDR3 sequence: CASKPFEGSGNIQYF. Here the CDR3 DNA reads TGTGCCAGTAAACCGTTTGAGGGCTCGGGAAACATTCAGTACTTC.

DNA for the CDR3: TGTGCCAGCAGTGAGGCCCAGACCGGCACTGAAGCTTTCTTT. Its translation is CASSEAQTGTEAFF. The J gene is TRBJ1-1, the V gene TRBV2, with D unresolved. Germline V gene data show CDR1 as SNHLY and CDR2 as FYNNEI. The V and J ends lost 3 bases and 4 bases respectively, with 12 bases between them. This CDR3 region has 14 residues.

The chain carries TRBV2 and TRBJ1-6, with D possibly TRBD1 on 6 matching bases. Trimming pared 8 bases from V and 10 bases from J, leaving 9 bases between. CDR1 and CDR2 from the germline V gene are SNHLY and FYNNEI. The CDR3 is 11 amino acids. The CDR3 sequence is CASAGVSPLHF. The DNA of the CDR3 is TGTGCCAGCGCAGGGGTCTCACCCCTCCACTTT.

This clonotype came up many times. The CDR3 reads CSALAGAQETQYF. The DNA for the CDR3 is TGCAGTGCTTTGGCGGGGGCCCAAGAGACCCAGTACTTC. The chain is built from TRBV20-1 and TRBJ2-5, with a possible D match to TRBD2 (7 bases). The ends were cut back, 5 bases at V and 1 base at J, with 11 bases in the middle. The germline CDR1 and CDR2 sequences are DFQATT and SNEGSKA (reference sequence). The CDR3 runs 13 residues.

Note on this clonotype: Just one base apart from a much larger clone, this may be a read error. The chain employs TRBV24-1 and TRBJ2-1; D is possibly TRBD2 (6 bases). CDR1 is KGHDR, CDR2 SFDVKD, per germline. The CDR3 sequence is 16 residues long. DNA of the CDR3: TGTGCCACCAGTGATTATGATTCGGGACTGTACAATGAGCAGTCCTTC. Its translation is CATSDYDSGLYNEQSF.

The chain recombines TRBV19 with TRBJ2-3, with 8 bases that match TRBD2. This CDR3 region has 14 residues. Germline CDR1 LNHDA, CDR2 SQIVND (reference sequence). V lost 10 bases and J lost 0; bases outside the gene matches: 6. CDR3 sequence (DNA): TGTGCCACTGCGGCTAGCGGGAGCACAGATACGCAGTATTTT. Translating gives CATAASGSTDTQYF.

The chain employs TRBV11-1 and TRBJ2-1, with 11 bases matching TRBD2. The CDR3 runs to 17 residues. Losses at the gene ends were 5 bases for V and 5 bases for J; bases not matched to a gene: 11. CDR1 and CDR2 (germline): SGHAT, FQDESV (reference sequence). The CDR3 loop is CASSPSGRPPLDNEQFF. Here the CDR3 DNA reads TGTGCCAGCAGCCCTAGCGGGAGGCCCCCTTTGGACAATGAGCAGTTCTTC.

The V and J genes are TRBV20-1 and TRBJ1-1, with TRBD1 matching 9 bases. This CDR3 has 11 residues. The germline V gene has CDR1 DFQATT and CDR2 SNEGSKA (reference sequence). V gave up 5 bases and J gave up 12 bases; unmatched junction bases: 7. This CDR3 is CSARQGVLTFF. The CDR3, as DNA: TGCAGTGCTCGACAGGGGGTGCTAACTTTCTTT.

This clonotype was detected many times. The chain links TRBV10-3 to TRBJ1-5; D not certain. CDR3 length: 14 residues. V shed 5 bases and J shed 4 bases, with 12 bases lying between them. Germline CDR1 ENHRY, CDR2 SYGVKD. CDR3 sequence reads: CAISTNKGNQPQHF. The CDR3 region has the DNA TGTGCCATCAGTACCAATAAGGGTAATCAGCCCCAGCATTTT.

This clonotype was observed many times. The V and J genes are TRBV6-1 and TRBJ2-7, with TRBD2 matching over 12 bases. Germline loops: CDR1 MNHNS, CDR2 SASEGT. With V trimmed by 6 bases and J by 3 bases, 6 bases remained unmatched. This CDR3 contains 15 residues. The CDR3 spells CASSPRTSGNYEQYF. Here the CDR3 DNA reads TGTGCCAGCAGCCCAAGGACTAGCGGGAACTACGAGCAGTACTTC.

The chain has TRBV20-1 and TRBJ2-7; 10 bases are a match to TRBD2. Looked up from germline, CDR1 is DFQATT and CDR2 is SNEGSKA (reference sequence). V was pared by 7 bases and J by 2 bases, with 5 bases of the junction left unmatched. The CDR3 is 13 residues long. CDR3 DNA sequence: TGCAGTGTCTGGACTAGCGGTACCTACGAGCAGTACTTC. This gives the protein CSVWTSGTYEQYF.

The table lists this clonotype with a few counts. Written as DNA, the CDR3 is TGTGCCAGCAGCTTGATCTACACTGAAGCTTTCTTT. It yields the protein CASSLIYTEAFF. J is TRBJ1-1 and V is TRBV7-2, with D hard to call. Deletions cut 3 bases from V and 3 bases from J, with 5 bases between. Germline V gene sequence: CDR1 SGHTA, CDR2 FQGNSA. The length of the CDR3 is 12 residues.

This clonotype was recorded a few times. The chain is built from TRBV6-5 and TRBJ2-3, with D uncertain. V was clipped by 0 bases and J by 0 bases, with 4 bases between them. From germline, CDR1 is MNHEY and CDR2 SVGAGI. The CDR3 length is 14 residues. The CDR3 coding sequence is TGTGCCAGCAGTTACTCGACTAGCACAGATACGCAGTATTTT. It specifies CASSYSTSTDTQYF.

The chain has TRBV20-1 and TRBJ1-4; maybe TRBD1 (5 bases). V lost 3 bases and J lost 7, with 15 bases in between. The CDR3 runs 14 residues. The germline V gene encodes CDR1 DFQATT and CDR2 SNEGSKA (reference sequence). In DNA, the CDR3 is TGCAGTGCTAGTCGGGGCGGTAGTGGTGAAAAACTGTTTTTT. Translating it yields CSASRGGSGEKLFF.

This clonotype was observed a few times. The V gene is TRBV5-1, the J gene TRBJ2-2, with 7 bases identical to TRBD1. Looked up from germline, CDR1 is SGHRS and CDR2 is YFSETQ. After removal of 3 bases from V and 4 bases from J, the junction contained 6 bases not matched to a gene. This CDR3 has 15 residues. The CDR3 is CASSWSRDSTGELFF. Written as DNA, the CDR3 is TGCGCCAGCAGCTGGTCCCGGGACAGCACCGGGGAGCTGTTTTTT.

This clonotype was recorded many times. The CDR3 DNA is TGTGCCAGCAGTGACAGAGTCTATGGCTACACCTTC. Amino acid sequence: CASSDRVYGYTF. The V gene is TRBV2, the J gene TRBJ1-2; D gene ambiguous. Looked up from germline, CDR1 is SNHLY and CDR2 is FYNNEI. The CDR3 runs to 12 residues. Between the trimmed V and J ends, which lost 3 bases and 4 bases, there was a span of 6 bases.

This clonotype was counted between two and nine times. The chain recombines TRBV11-1 with TRBJ2-2; 14 bases agree with TRBD2. Trimming at V came to 5 bases and at J to 7 bases, leaving 6 bases not matched to a gene. CDR3 length equals 16 residues. CDR1 and CDR2 from the germline V gene are SGHAT and FQDESV (reference sequence). CDR3 coding DNA: TGTGCCAGCAGCCCAGGGACTAGCGGGAGCATCGGGGAGCTGTTTTTT. This encodes CASSPGTSGSIGELFF.

The genes are TRBV30 and TRBJ2-3; maybe TRBD1 (5 bases). The CDR3 has 13 amino acids. The V gene's germline CDR1 is GTSNPN and CDR2 SVGIG (reference sequence). With 3 bases removed from V and 1 base from J, the gap between germline ends came to 8 bases. The CDR3 here is CAWRIRGTDTQYF. The CDR3 nucleotides are TGTGCCTGGAGGATCAGGGGCACAGATACGCAGTATTTT.

The genes are TRBV20-1 and TRBJ1-1; no firm D call. This CDR3 region has 11 residues. Per germline, CDR1 DFQATT and CDR2 SNEGSKA (reference sequence). Trimming left V 4 bases short and J 3 bases short, with 6 bases between. CDR3 nucleotides: TGCAGTGCTATGGCTGACACTGAAGCTTTCTTT. Amino acid sequence: CSAMADTEAFF.

The table lists this clonotype with many counts. The rearrangement uses TRBV19 and TRBJ2-7, with no clear D. The V end lost 3 bases, the J end lost 2 bases, and 11 bases lay between the germline ends. Germline assignment: CDR1 LNHDA and CDR2 SQIVND (reference sequence). This CDR3 is built from 14 residues. The CDR3 DNA follows: TGTGCCAGTAGTATTTCCAGTTCAACCTACGAGCAGTACTTC. Residues: CASSISSSTYEQYF.